Each of the 27 T cell receptor beta chains below was sequenced from the same sample in a study of radiotherapy plus CTLA-4 blockade in lung cancer. The data were produced by immunoSEQ multiplex PCR, yet TCRdb's version contains in-frame clones alone and is incomplete. In the table there are more than 90,000 clones, roughly 80% of which are singletons. Sequencing was performed on peripheral blood, taken from a patient treated with radiotherapy plus ipilimumab. These receptor sequences come from a human donor with non-small cell lung cancer who had a partial response to radiotherapy plus ipilimumab.

The rearrangement links TRBV5-8 to TRBJ2-1; 7 nucleotides match TRBD2. CDR3 length: 16 residues. Per germline, CDR1 SGHTS and CDR2 YDEGEE. V dropped 4 bases and J dropped 7; count of bases not matched to a gene: 14. The CDR3 DNA is TGTGCCAGCAGCCGGGGGGTCAACAGCGGGATTAATGAGCAGTTCTTC. Its protein product is CASSRGVNSGINEQFF. Based on the CDR3 plus reference TRBV5-8 and TRBJ2-1, the full variable domain is EAGVTQSPTHLIKTRGQQATLRCSPISGHTSVYWYQQALGLGLQFLLWYDEGEERNRGNFPPRFSGRQFPNYSSELNVNALELEDSALYLCASSRGVNSGINEQFFGPGTRLTVL.

The genes are TRBV19 and TRBJ1-2, with 8 nucleotides matching TRBD1. After removal of 4 bases from V and 4 bases from J, the junction contained 5 bases not matched to a gene. CDR3 length: 14 residues. Germline CDR1 is LNHDA and CDR2 is SQIVND (reference sequence). In DNA, the CDR3 is TGTGCCAGTAGTACCCGACAGGGGACCTATGGCTACACCTTC. Amino acid sequence: CASSTRQGTYGYTF.

V gene TRBV28 combines with J gene TRBJ2-3; weak D call: TRBD2 (5 bases). Germline loops: CDR1 MDHEN, CDR2 SYDVKM. The CDR3 extends over 15 amino acids. Between the trimmed V and J ends, which lost 1 base and 0 bases, there was a span of 8 bases. CDR3 sequence reads: CASSLLEGSTDTQYF. The CDR3 bases are TGTGCCAGCAGTTTATTAGAGGGTAGCACAGATACGCAGTATTTT.

The rearrangement uses TRBV6-6 and TRBJ1-2; TRBD1 matches 8 bases. V shed 4 bases and J 2 bases; nucleotides not matched to a gene: 6. Germline values: CDR1 MNHNY, CDR2 SVGAGI (reference sequence). The CDR3 spans 15 residues. CDR3: CASSSLQGGNYGYTF. CDR3 DNA: TGTGCCAGCAGTTCCCTACAGGGGGGGAACTATGGCTACACCTTC.

V gene TRBV5-1 combines with J gene TRBJ1-2; D remains ambiguous. Germline CDR1 reads SGHRS; CDR2 reads YFSETQ. The CDR3 contains 14 residues. V was shortened by 0 bases and J by 3 bases, with 9 bases between the two germline ends. The CDR3 DNA reads as TGCGCCAGCAGCTTGGAACGGGTTCACTATGGCTACACCTTC. Encoded protein: CASSLERVHYGYTF.

The chain uses TRBV15 and TRBJ2-1, with TRBD1 identical over 7 bases. V trimming: 0 bases; J trimming: 4 bases; junction bases outside the gene matches: 6. The CDR3 runs 16 residues. The germline CDR1 and CDR2 sequences are LNHNV and YYDKDF (reference sequence). The CDR3, as DNA: TGTGCCACCAGCAGAGATTGGGACAGAAGATACAATGAGCAGTTCTTC. Residues: CATSRDWDRRYNEQFF.

The chain is built from TRBV7-2 and TRBJ1-2; 12 bases map to TRBD1. Germline CDR1 is SGHTA and CDR2 is FQGNSA. The V and J ends lost 3 bases and 8 bases, in that order; junction bases with no gene match: 4. The CDR3 covers 14 residues. This CDR3 is CASSLGDRGQGYTF. CDR3 DNA sequence: TGTGCCAGCAGCTTGGGGGACAGGGGGCAAGGCTACACCTTC.

The genes are TRBV5-1 and TRBJ2-3, with TRBD2 identical over 10 bases. CDR3 length: 18 residues. The V segment lost 3 bases and the J segment 1 base; nucleotides outside the gene matches: 11. Germline V CDR1 and CDR2: SGHRS, YFSETQ. CDR3 DNA: TGCGCCAGCAGCTCTTGGGCTAGCGGGAGTGAGGGCACAGATACGCAGTATTTT. Its translation is CASSSWASGSEGTDTQYF.

The V and J genes are TRBV6-5 and TRBJ1-1; 9 bases agree with TRBD1. Germline V CDR1 and CDR2: MNHEY, SVGAGI. The V and J ends lost 4 bases and 3 bases, in that order; junction bases with no gene match: 3. This CDR3 is 14 amino acids long. CDR3 nucleotide sequence: TGTGCCAGCAGTTCCCGGACAGGGGACACTGAAGCTTTCTTT. Amino acids: CASSSRTGDTEAFF.

This clone was observed a few times. The rearrangement uses TRBV18 and TRBJ2-3; the match to TRBD2 covers 9 bases. CDR3 size: 16 residues. After removal of 5 bases from V and 4 bases from J, the junction contained 10 bases not matched to a gene. Germline CDR1 is KGHSH and CDR2 is LQKENI. The CDR3 DNA is TGTGCCAGCTCAGCGGCTCCTAGCGGGATGGCAGATACGCAGTATTTT. This encodes CASSAAPSGMADTQYF.

This clone was seen once. The chain uses TRBV4-2 and TRBJ2-1; 9 nucleotides match TRBD1. CDR3 size: 17 residues. The junction had 6 bases not matched to a gene; V was cut back by 0 bases and J by 3 bases. Germline CDR1 and CDR2: LGHNA and YNFKEQ. Here the CDR3 reads CASSQDPGQGYYNEQFF. CDR3 in DNA: TGTGCCAGCAGCCAAGATCCCGGACAGGGGTACTACAATGAGCAGTTCTTC.

V and J are TRBV6-5 and TRBJ2-7; D gene unclear. This CDR3 is 14 amino acids long. Per germline, CDR1 MNHEY and CDR2 SVGAGI. Trimming stripped 2 bases from V and 4 bases from J, with 12 bases between. CDR3 nucleotides: TGTGCCAGCAGTTACCGGTCGTCCAGGTACGAGCAGTACTTC. Residues: CASSYRSSRYEQYF.

The gene calls are TRBV11-2 and TRBJ1-4; 7 bases line up with TRBD1. The CDR3 consists of 14 residues. The germline V gene encodes CDR1 SGHAT and CDR2 FQNNGV. After removal of 5 bases from V and 4 bases from J, the junction contained 4 bases not matched to a gene. The CDR3 sequence: CASSADRFNEKLFF. The CDR3 nucleotides read TGTGCCAGCAGCGCGGACAGGTTTAATGAAAAACTGTTTTTT. The full variable domain, with the rest looked up from reference TRBV11-2 and TRBJ1-4, is EAGVAQSPRYKIIEKRQSVAFWCNPISGHATLYWYQQILGQGPKLLIQFQNNGVVDDSQLPKDRFSAERLKGVDSTLKIQPAKLEDSAVYLCASSADRFNEKLFFGSGTQLSVL.

J is TRBJ1-4 and V is TRBV6-6, with 9 bases lining up with TRBD1. Per germline, CDR1 MNHNY and CDR2 SVGAGI (reference sequence). With V trimmed by 8 bases and J by 3 bases, 7 bases remained unmatched. CDR3 size: 15 residues. The CDR3 loop reads CASLTDRGANEKLFF. CDR3 nucleotide sequence: TGTGCCAGCCTCACGGACAGGGGAGCTAATGAAAAACTGTTTTTT.

V and J are TRBV6-1 and TRBJ2-1, with D possibly being TRBD2 (5 bases). The ends were cut back, 7 bases at V and 0 bases at J, with 10 bases in the middle. Per the germline V gene, CDR1 is MNHNS and CDR2 is SASEGT. The CDR3 runs to 14 residues. The CDR3 bases are TGTGCCAGCACGAGGGAAAGCTCCTACAATGAGCAGTTCTTC. Its protein product is CASTRESSYNEQFF.

J is TRBJ2-2 and V is TRBV29-1; tentative D call: TRBD2 (6 bases). V was trimmed by 4 bases and J by 6 bases, leaving 18 bases between them. The CDR3 has 15 residues. Per the germline V gene, CDR1 is SQVTM and CDR2 is ANQGSEA. CDR3 residues: CSVGMEGIRPGELFF. The CDR3 DNA is TGCAGCGTTGGGATGGAGGGTATTCGCCCCGGGGAGCTGTTTTTT.

DNA of the CDR3: TGCGCCAGCAGCCAAGTCTGGGACAGGGAATCACCCCTCCACTTT. It is translated as CASSQVWDRESPLHF. The V gene is TRBV4-3, the J gene TRBJ1-6; 9 nucleotides match TRBD1. CDR1 is LGHNA, CDR2 YSLEER, per germline. The CDR3 length is 15 residues. V trimming: 1 base; J trimming: 10 bases; junction bases outside the gene matches: 5.

The gene calls are TRBV19 and TRBJ1-5; no firm D call. Germline V lookup: CDR1 LNHDA, CDR2 SQIVND (reference sequence). Deletions cut 6 bases from V and 3 bases from J, with 6 bases between. This CDR3 contains 12 residues. The CDR3 is CASRENNQPQHF. The CDR3 coding sequence is TGTGCCAGTAGGGAGAACAATCAGCCCCAGCATTTT.

The rearrangement uses TRBV2 and TRBJ1-2; 7 positions agree with TRBD1. The germline V gene has CDR1 SNHLY and CDR2 FYNNEI. The CDR3 is 16 residues long. The V gene end was trimmed by 1 base and the J gene end by 5 bases; junction bases not matched to a gene: 10. DNA of the CDR3: TGTGCCAGCAGTGAAGTTGGGATGACAGGGAAATATGGCTACACCTTC. This encodes CASSEVGMTGKYGYTF.

This chain uses TRBV7-3 with TRBJ2-5; weak D call: TRBD2 (6 bases). This CDR3 region has 15 residues. The germline V gene has CDR1 SGHTA and CDR2 FQGTGA. V was cut by 6 bases and J by 4 bases, with 18 bases left in between. The CDR3 DNA sequence: TGTGCCAGCAGTTCCTCCGGGAGCAGGAGAGAGACCCAGTACTTC. It specifies CASSSSGSRRETQYF.

The V and J genes are TRBV5-1 and TRBJ2-7; 7 bases are a match to TRBD2. CDR3 length: 16 residues. CDR1 and CDR2 (germline): SGHRS, YFSETQ. Unmatched junction bases numbered 6, after V lost 0 bases and J lost 0 bases. The CDR3 loop is CASSLGSGDGSYEQYF. The CDR3, as DNA: TGCGCCAGCAGCTTGGGAAGCGGGGATGGCTCCTACGAGCAGTACTTC.

About this clone itself: A read error may produce the germline difference seen at one junction end. The chain has TRBV7-7 and TRBJ2-5; 11 bases are a match to TRBD2. Germline lookup yields CDR1 SSHAT and CDR2 FNYEAQ (reference sequence). The CDR3 contains 15 residues. The CDR3 region has the DNA TGTGCTAGCAGCTTAGGACTAGCGGGTGGAGAGACCCAGTACTTC. This codes for CASSLGLAGGETQYF. The complete variable domain, with remaining parts taken from reference TRBV7-7 and TRBJ2-5, reads GAGVSQSPRYKVTKRGQDVTLRCDPISSHATLYWYQQALGQGPEFLTYFNYEAQPDKSGLPSDRFSAERPEGSISTLTIQRTEQRDSAMYRCASSLGLAGGETQYFGPGTRLLVL.

The chain uses TRBV11-2 and TRBJ2-1; 9 bases map to TRBD2. From germline, CDR1 is SGHAT and CDR2 FQNNGV. The CDR3 consists of 15 residues. V was clipped by 3 bases and J by 7 bases; unmatched bases: 7. Written as DNA, the CDR3 is TGTGCCAGCAGCTTGATAGCGGGAGTTTTGAATGAGCAGTTCTTC. Its protein product is CASSLIAGVLNEQFF.

This clone was seen a handful of times. The chain uses TRBV7-2 and TRBJ1-3; the match to TRBD1 covers 7 bases. The junction had 4 bases not matched to a gene; V was cut back by 5 bases and J by 0 bases. The length of the CDR3 is 15 residues. Germline-derived CDR1 and CDR2 are SGHTA and FQGNSA. The CDR3 DNA sequence: TGTGCCAGCAGCAAGGGACAGCACTCTGGAAACACCATATATTTT. As protein: CASSKGQHSGNTIYF.

The count of this clone is one. The chain carries TRBV5-1 and TRBJ2-1; no firm D call. The CDR3 extends over 11 amino acids. V was trimmed by 4 bases and J by 6 bases, leaving 5 bases between them. Germline-derived CDR1 and CDR2 are SGHRS and YFSETQ. The CDR3, as DNA: TGCGCCAGCAGCACTTTCAATGAGCAGTTCTTC. Protein: CASSTFNEQFF.

The V call is TRBV7-2, the J call TRBJ1-1, with a tentative D call TRBD1 (6 bases). The length of the CDR3 is 15 residues. Trimming shortened V by 1 base and J by 6 bases, and 15 bases separated the two germline ends. Looked up from germline, CDR1 is SGHTA and CDR2 is FQGNSA. The CDR3 reads CASSLGIAGDPEAFF. CDR3 coding DNA: TGTGCCAGCAGCTTAGGGATCGCAGGGGACCCTGAAGCTTTCTTT.

The CDR3 region is CASSLGDRGSYGYTF. CDR3 DNA: TGTGCCAGCAGTTTAGGGGACAGGGGGAGCTATGGCTACACCTTC. The chain combines TRBV28 with TRBJ1-2, with TRBD1 matching 11 bases. V shed 2 bases, J shed 4 bases, and the junction held 3 bases outside the gene matches. Germline-derived CDR1 and CDR2 are MDHEN and SYDVKM. This CDR3 is built from 15 residues.